Below, 21 T cell receptor beta chains from the same sample are listed, as sequenced in a study of cytomegalovirus exposure and HLA in healthy donors. Use of 60 Vbeta and 13 Jbeta primers characterized the PCR. Produced via immunoSEQ multiplex PCR; TCRdb's table is partial and in-frame only. The repertoire includes 73,000 or so clones, roughly four fifths of them detected once, and less than 7.5% sits in the top ten. Sequencing input: PBMCs. These receptors were collected from a man in his forties or fifties in good health and CMV-seronegative.

The count of this clone is one. This rearrangement joins TRBV9 to TRBJ1-4; TRBD1 aligns across 12 bases. The CDR3 is made up of 16 amino acids. Trimming at V came to 3 bases and at J to 4 bases, leaving 4 bases not matched to a gene. CDR1 SGDLS and CDR2 YYNGEE come from the germline V gene. DNA for the CDR3: TGTGCCAGCAGCGAGGGGACAGGGGGCCGTAATGAAAAACTGTTTTTT. Translating it yields CASSEGTGGRNEKLFF.

The V gene is TRBV25-1, the J gene TRBJ1-1; a weak D match, TRBD1 (5 bases). Germline CDR1 reads MGHDK; CDR2 reads SYGVNS. The CDR3 is made up of 15 amino acids. V was shortened by 7 bases and J by 1 base, with 16 bases between the two germline ends. The CDR3 DNA is TGTGCCAGCAAGAAGGGGAACCCGGGGAACACTGAAGCTTTCTTT. Translating gives CASKKGNPGNTEAFF.

The chain links TRBV15 to TRBJ1-1; 10 nucleotides match TRBD1. The CDR3 is 16 residues long. V dropped 1 base and J dropped 4; count of bases not matched to a gene: 6. Germline CDR1 LNHNV, CDR2 YYDKDF (reference sequence). DNA of the CDR3: TGTGCCACCAGCAGAGCGGGCGGGACAGGGGCCACTGAAGCTTTCTTT. As protein: CATSRAGGTGATEAFF.

The gene calls are TRBV9 and TRBJ2-7, with 8 bases lining up with TRBD1. The CDR3 sequence is 13 residues long. J was trimmed by 6 bases and V by 4 bases; bases with no gene match: 6. From germline, CDR1 is SGDLS and CDR2 YYNGEE. This CDR3 is CASSTPTGAEQYF. The CDR3 nucleotides read TGTGCCAGCAGCACTCCGACAGGGGCCGAGCAGTACTTC.

V gene TRBV9 combines with J gene TRBJ1-6; D uncertain. With 0 bases removed from V and 7 bases from J, the gap between germline ends came to 5 bases. The CDR3 length is 13 residues. Germline CDR1 is SGDLS and CDR2 is YYNGEE. The CDR3 is CASSVDSNSPLHF. The CDR3 bases are TGTGCCAGCAGCGTAGATAGCAATTCACCCCTCCACTTT.

This clone was recorded once. The V call is TRBV30, the J call TRBJ2-7, with 11 bases identical to TRBD1. The trim removed 2 bases at V and 3 bases at J, leaving 6 bases unmatched. The germline V gene encodes CDR1 GTSNPN and CDR2 SVGIG (reference sequence). This CDR3 has 15 amino acids. CDR3 residues: CAWSPGQGVSYEQYF. As DNA, the CDR3 is TGTGCCTGGAGTCCGGGACAGGGGGTAAGCTACGAGCAGTACTTC.

The rearrangement joins TRBV6-6 to TRBJ2-1, with TRBD2 matching over 12 bases. Germline trimming cut 7 bases from V and 6 bases from J; bases unmatched to any gene: 7. This CDR3 has 15 amino acids. The germline CDR1 and CDR2 sequences are MNHNY and SVGAGI (reference sequence). CDR3 loop: CASTGSSGGGNEQFF. DNA of the CDR3: TGTGCCAGCACCGGCTCTAGCGGGGGGGGCAATGAGCAGTTCTTC.

The chain links TRBV25-1 to TRBJ2-3; D is ambiguous. This CDR3 has 14 amino acids. The germline gives CDR1 MGHDK, CDR2 SYGVNS. Trimming left V 1 base short and J 2 bases short, with 7 bases between. CDR3 nucleotides: TGTGCCAGCAGTGAATTTTCGTCCACAGATACGCAGTATTTT. It specifies CASSEFSSTDTQYF.

V usage is TRBV2 and J usage is TRBJ2-2, with TRBD1 matching 9 bases. CDR3 size: 15 residues. Germline loops: CDR1 SNHLY, CDR2 FYNNEI. V shed 4 bases, J shed 6 bases, and the junction held 6 bases outside the gene matches. The CDR3 loop reads CASSGTGADSGELFF. The CDR3 DNA sequence: TGTGCCAGCAGTGGGACAGGGGCTGACTCCGGGGAGCTGTTTTTT.

This clone was observed a single time. The gene calls are TRBV28 and TRBJ1-1; the D gene is possibly TRBD1 (6 bases). In germline, CDR1 is MDHEN, CDR2 SYDVKM. The length of the CDR3 is 14 residues. Trimming cost V 5 bases and J 0 bases, with 10 bases left between them. CDR3 sequence reads: CASSGGPLNTEAFF. The CDR3 DNA sequence: TGTGCCAGCAGTGGGGGCCCGCTGAACACTGAAGCTTTCTTT.

V is TRBV13 and J is TRBJ2-1; 10 nucleotides line up with TRBD2. The trim removed 1 base at V and 8 bases at J, leaving 11 bases unmatched. Germline-derived CDR1 and CDR2 are PRHDT and FYEKMQ (reference sequence). This CDR3 is built from 17 residues. The CDR3 protein is CASSLAASGSDIDEQFF. For the CDR3, the DNA is TGTGCCAGCAGCTTAGCGGCTAGCGGGAGTGATATAGATGAGCAGTTCTTC.

Only a few counts were recorded for this clone. The chain carries TRBV5-1 and TRBJ2-1; 7 bases match TRBD1. J was trimmed by 3 bases and V by 5 bases; bases with no gene match: 5. The V gene's germline CDR1 is SGHRS and CDR2 YFSETQ. CDR3 length: 14 amino acids. The CDR3 DNA reads as TGCGCCAGCAGGGAGAGGGACAGCTACAATGAGCAGTTCTTC. This sequence encodes CASRERDSYNEQFF.

This clone was observed a single time. This chain uses TRBV18 with TRBJ2-5; 9 bases match TRBD1. V lost 6 bases and J lost 5; bases outside the gene matches: 10. CDR1 KGHSH and CDR2 LQKENI come from the germline V gene. CDR3 length: 15 residues. Here the CDR3 DNA reads TGTGCCAGCTCCCGTGGACAGGGGAATGGGGAGACCCAGTACTTC. Encoded protein: CASSRGQGNGETQYF.

Of note for this clone: In the same sample, other DNA sequences code for this CDR3. This chain links TRBV18 with TRBJ2-7; TRBD1 matches at 10 bases. The trim removed 3 bases at V and 2 bases at J, leaving 1 base unmatched. This CDR3 is 14 amino acids long. Germline CDR1 and CDR2: KGHSH and LQKENI. CDR3 loop: CASSPGTGAYEQYF. The CDR3 DNA reads TGTGCCAGCTCACCTGGGACAGGGGCCTACGAGCAGTACTTC.

The chain employs TRBV11-3 and TRBJ2-3; weak D call: TRBD2 (6 bases). Looked up from germline, CDR1 is SGHNT and CDR2 is YENEEA. V dropped 3 bases and J dropped 8 bases, with 12 bases sitting between them. The CDR3 runs 13 residues. CDR3 residues: CASSFFQGGTQYF. CDR3 in DNA: TGTGCCAGCAGCTTTTTCCAGGGAGGTACGCAGTATTTT.

The V call is TRBV29-1, the J call TRBJ2-7; 11 bases are a match to TRBD1. The CDR3 is 12 amino acids. Trimming cost V 3 bases and J 8 bases; bases outside gene matches: 3. Germline V gene lookup returns CDR1 SQVTM and CDR2 ANQGSEA. CDR3 nucleotides: TGCAGCGTTGATGGGACAGGGGGTAAGCAGTACTTC. Amino acid sequence: CSVDGTGGKQYF.

This rearrangement joins TRBV27 to TRBJ1-1, with D perhaps matching TRBD1 (5 bases). The germline gives CDR1 MNHEY, CDR2 SMNVEV (reference sequence). This CDR3 is built from 15 residues. Trimming took off 4 bases at V and 3 bases at J, with 15 bases between the two ends. CDR3 sequence: CASSYVYRRDTEAFF. For the CDR3, the DNA is TGTGCCAGCAGTTATGTTTACAGGCGAGACACTGAAGCTTTCTTT.

V gene TRBV25-1 combines with J gene TRBJ2-7; D remains unclear. Per germline, CDR1 MGHDK and CDR2 SYGVNS. V gave up 6 bases and J gave up 2 bases, with 14 bases separating them. This CDR3 comprises 14 residues. CDR3 bases: TGTGCCAGCAGCCCACCTATCGGAGCCTACGAGCAGTACTTC. Translation: CASSPPIGAYEQYF.

This clone was seen more than once but under ten times. One end of the junction is discordant with germline, which a read error may explain. CDR3 loop: CSSSLSGGEQYF. CDR3 sequence (DNA): TGTTCCAGCAGCTTAAGCGGAGGGGAGCAGTACTTC. The chain is built from TRBV7-9 and TRBJ2-7; D is possibly TRBD2 (6 bases). CDR1 SEHNR and CDR2 FQNEAQ come from the germline V gene (reference sequence). The CDR3 length is 12 residues.

The V and J genes are TRBV4-1 and TRBJ2-7, with 9 bases that match TRBD2. Germline CDR1 is MGHRA and CDR2 is YSYEKL. The CDR3 is 16 residues long. J lost 5 bases, V lost 0 bases, and 8 bases had no gene match. CDR3 coding DNA: TGCGCCAGCAGCCAAGACCCAGCGGGGGGAATGAACGAGCAGTACTTC. Translation gives CASSQDPAGGMNEQYF.

This clone is a singleton in its sample. The J gene is TRBJ2-5, the V gene TRBV10-3, with unresolved D. The CDR3 is 13 residues long. CDR1 ENHRY and CDR2 SYGVKD come from the germline V gene. V lost 6 bases and J 6 bases, leaving 14 bases between the germline ends. CDR3 protein: CAISHGLAKTQYF. The CDR3 DNA sequence: TGTGCCATCAGCCATGGTTTGGCAAAGACCCAGTACTTC.